The text below deals with one TCR beta chain. The record originates from a study of blood T cell repertoires in COVID-19. Study as a whole: Acute-phase and convalescent COVID-19 samples originated in the United States, Italy and Spain. From T cells, B-cell-depleted T cells, or PBMCs came the material, which was cDNA or gDNA.

Membership in each cohort depended on participant-reported clinical history. Sequenced by immunoSEQ multiplex PCR; TCRdb stores in-frame clones only, minus some. The sample yields about 250,000 clones, approximately 82% seen once. Sequenced material: PBMCs or T cells enriched from blood (not recorded which). The TCR originated in a man aged 35-49 years who had been exposed to COVID-19.

CDR3 amino acids: CASSPQQGANYGYTF. Here the CDR3 DNA reads TGCGCCAGCAGCCCCCAACAGGGGGCCAATTATGGCTACACCTTC. V gene TRBV5-1 combines with J gene TRBJ1-2, with 9 bases fitting TRBD1. CDR1 is SGHRS, CDR2 YFSETQ, per germline. The V gene end was trimmed by 4 bases and the J gene end by 5 bases; junction bases not matched to a gene: 9. CDR3 length: 15 amino acids.